This T cell receptor (beta chain) was identified during a study of shared clonotypes between healthy human individuals. Overall study context: Per donor, three plates held CD4 naive cells, three held CD4 memory, two held CD8 naive and one held CD8 memory.

This CDR3 comprises 15 residues. V was trimmed by 7 bases and J by 3 bases, leaving 15 bases between them. The germline gives CDR1 LNHDA, CDR2 SQIVND (reference sequence). In regard to this clone: Its antigen is not known.

Naive CD8 cells lacked CD45RO, underwent positive selection for CCR7 and left out terminally differentiated effector memory CD45RA+ cells. Investigators spread the genomic DNA of each subset evenly over several immunoSEQ plates. Only in-frame clones appear in the TCRdb table, and some are missing; sequencing was by immunoSEQ multiplex PCR. The table includes 600,000 or so clones, approximately 95% detected once. Findings and limits, study-wide: It was observed that approximately 5% of naive CD4 clonotypes were shared across several donors.

The genes are TRBV19 and TRBJ2-2; D is possibly TRBD2 (5 bases). The TCR comes from a young woman in good health. Sequencing input: naive CD8+ T cells sorted from blood. CDR3 protein: CASIGGVFDTGELFF. As DNA, the CDR3 is TGTGCCAGTATTGGAGGCGTGTTTGACACCGGGGAGCTGTTTTTT.